One sample yielded the 10 T cell receptor beta chains listed below, sequenced in a study of cytomegalovirus exposure and HLA in healthy donors. PCR primers comprised 60 Vbeta and 13 Jbeta primers. Measured with immunoSEQ multiplex PCR; TCRdb has only the in-frame clones, and not every one. The sample has approximately 150,000 clones, around 88% seen once; the top ten hold approximately 0.85%. The specimen sequenced was PBMCs. The receptors here all came from a woman in her twenties or thirties in good health and CMV-seronegative.

This rearrangement joins TRBV15 to TRBJ2-3; 9 bases are a match to TRBD2. The CDR3 spans 16 residues. V shed 2 bases, J shed 2 bases, and the junction held 5 bases outside the gene matches. Germline values: CDR1 LNHNV, CDR2 YYDKDF (reference sequence). CDR3: CATSRKRGAYTDTQYF. The CDR3 nucleotides read TGTGCCACCAGCAGAAAGCGGGGGGCCTACACAGATACGCAGTATTTT. The full variable domain, in which reference TRBV15 and TRBJ2-3 provide the parts outside the CDR3, is DAMVIQNPRYQVTQFGKPVTLSCSQTLNHNVMYWYQQKSSQAPKLLFHYYDKDFNNEADTPDNFQSRRPNTSFCFLDIRSPGLGDTAMYLCATSRKRGAYTDTQYFGPGTRLTVL.

The rearrangement links TRBV6-6 to TRBJ1-1; D may be TRBD1 (6 bases). This CDR3 spans 11 amino acids. V lost 5 bases and J lost 7, with 8 bases in between. The germline V gene has CDR1 MNHNY and CDR2 SVGAGI (reference sequence). CDR3 in DNA: TGTGCCAGCAGTGGGACAAGTGAAGCTTTCTTT. Residues: CASSGTSEAFF.

In this sample, this clone turned up once. The chain links TRBV29-1 to TRBJ1-2; D uncertain. V dropped 0 bases and J dropped 6 bases, with 14 bases sitting between them. In germline, CDR1 is SQVTM, CDR2 ANQGSEA. The CDR3 has 14 amino acids. CDR3 nucleotides: TGCAGCGTTGAAGACCGGACGGGAGGGAATGGCTACACCTTC. As protein: CSVEDRTGGNGYTF.

This chain joins TRBV19 and TRBJ1-1, with 9 nucleotides matching TRBD1. This CDR3 has 15 amino acids. The germline V gene encodes CDR1 LNHDA and CDR2 SQIVND (reference sequence). J was trimmed by 5 bases and V by 7 bases; bases with no gene match: 11. The CDR3 DNA reads as TGTGCCAGTACCGCCAAGGGACAGGGTAGGACTGAAGCTTTCTTT. It yields the protein CASTAKGQGRTEAFF.

The chain couples TRBV18 to TRBJ1-1; no clear D gene. Trimming removed 4 bases from V and 5 bases from J, with 8 bases in between. Germline assignment: CDR1 KGHSH and CDR2 LQKENI. The CDR3 length is 12 residues. In nucleotides, the CDR3 is TGTGCCAGCTCACTCGGGGTAACTGAAGCTTTCTTT. Translated, it gives CASSLGVTEAFF.

The V call is TRBV27, the J call TRBJ2-5, with a possible D match to TRBD1 (6 bases). Matching the DNA end better, TRBJ2-7 makes the J call doubtful. The CDR3 is made up of 15 amino acids. CDR1 and CDR2 from the germline V gene are MNHEY and SMNVEV (reference sequence). The CDR3 loop is CASSFIRTVVYEQYF. As DNA, the CDR3 is TGTGCCAGCAGTTTTATTCGGACAGTAGTTTACGAGCAGTACTTC.

V is TRBV23-1 and J is TRBJ1-4; D remains unclear. TRBV23-1 is an open reading frame whose function is uncertain. The germline V and J ends were trimmed by 2 bases and 8 bases, with 9 bases remaining between them. The CDR3 has 13 amino acids. The CDR3: CASSQGGNEKLFF. The CDR3, as DNA: TGCGCCAGCAGTCAAGGAGGGAACGAAAAACTGTTTTTT.

J is TRBJ2-5 and V is TRBV7-6; D may be TRBD1 (5 bases). Germline V gene sequence: CDR1 SGHVS, CDR2 FNYEAQ. V lost 2 bases and J 5 bases, leaving 12 bases between the germline ends. The CDR3 runs 14 residues. The CDR3 protein is CASSLKGAGETQYF. The CDR3 region has the DNA TGTGCCAGCAGCTTAAAAGGCGCAGGGGAGACCCAGTACTTC.

A few counts support this clone. V usage is TRBV10-2 and J usage is TRBJ1-1; no clear D gene. The CDR3 is 11 residues long. CDR1 is WSHSY, CDR2 SAAADI, per germline. Trimming took off 6 bases at V and 2 bases at J, with 4 bases between the two ends. CDR3 loop: CASRTNTEAFF. CDR3 sequence (DNA): TGCGCCAGCAGGACTAACACTGAAGCTTTCTTT.

CDR3 coding DNA: TGTGCCAGCAGTTCCCTCACAGATACGCAGTATTTT. Translating gives CASSSLTDTQYF. The chain combines TRBV7-2 with TRBJ2-3, with D hard to call. The CDR3 extends over 12 amino acids. V gave up 6 bases and J gave up 2 bases, with 6 bases separating them. In germline, CDR1 is SGHTA, CDR2 FQGNSA.